This TCR beta chain was sequenced in a study of T cell changes during pregnancy in multiple sclerosis (dated by TCRdb to the late 2010s). Notes on the research overall: In women with multiple sclerosis, the researchers looked at how the T cell repertoire shifted as pregnancy progressed.

Libraries were made using the immunoSEQ multiplex PCR assay. What TCRdb holds here is the immuneACCESS table cut down to in-frame rearrangements. Part of the clones is not present; checked against another copy, under half of the missing clones reflect an unresolved V gene, and the others are unexplained. For this sample the table gives roughly 60,000 clones, of which approximately 90% were detected only once. In total, the top ten clones hold 0.45% to 0.75% of the sample. The CDR3 contains 15 residues, cysteine and phenylalanine counted. The read is trimmed to its CDR3 DNA, 45 bases read in frame from base 1. V was cut back by 3 bases and J by 0 bases, leaving a gap of 15 bases between them. CDR1 is given as SQVTM and CDR2 as ANQGSEA, both from the germline V gene. Details on this clone: Its specific antigen is unknown. Base qualities are not recorded, but no much larger clone differs from it by a single base.

The sample in question was CD4+ T cells from peripheral blood mononuclear cells, obtained in the first trimester of pregnancy. The chain is made from TRBV29-1 and TRBJ2-7; the D region possibly corresponds to TRBD2 (6 bases align). This receptor was obtained from a female donor with multiple sclerosis, enrolled in a pregnancy study. The DNA reads as follows: TGCAGCGTTGAGGTGGTCGGGAGTAGCTCCTACGAGCAGTACTTC. Its product reads: CSVEVVGSSSYEQYF.